This entry is about one TCR beta chain. Its antigen is still unknown. Looked up from germline, CDR1 is DFQATT and CDR2 is SNEGSKA (reference sequence). The CDR3 has 15 amino acids. The V gene lost 2 bases and the J gene lost 1 base, with 11 bases spanning the gap. The treatment: roughly 10-day PBMC culture with coronavirus spike peptide pools or control peptides (ViraFEST assay). This sample is drawn from a study of vaccination and CD4 T cells after COVID-19. Overall study: Stimulation used overlapping spike peptides from SARS-CoV-2, HCoV-NL63, HCoV-OC43 and HCoV-229E.

Sequencing of DNA taken from cultured CD4+ T cells relied on the Oncomine TCR Beta short-read assay. TCRdb processed the PCR reads anew with MiXCR; each CDR3 protein has one entry. The sample yields under 15,000 distinct CDR3 sequences, around 60% seen once. V is TRBV20-1 and J is TRBJ2-2; D is unclear. This sequence originates from a human donor who had recovered from COVID-19. The sample taken for sequencing was CD4+ T cells from blood, cultured in vitro. DNA of the CDR3: TGCAGTGCTAGATCCTCGGCGGTGAACACCGGGGAGCTGTTTTTT. Its translation is CSARSSAVNTGELFF.